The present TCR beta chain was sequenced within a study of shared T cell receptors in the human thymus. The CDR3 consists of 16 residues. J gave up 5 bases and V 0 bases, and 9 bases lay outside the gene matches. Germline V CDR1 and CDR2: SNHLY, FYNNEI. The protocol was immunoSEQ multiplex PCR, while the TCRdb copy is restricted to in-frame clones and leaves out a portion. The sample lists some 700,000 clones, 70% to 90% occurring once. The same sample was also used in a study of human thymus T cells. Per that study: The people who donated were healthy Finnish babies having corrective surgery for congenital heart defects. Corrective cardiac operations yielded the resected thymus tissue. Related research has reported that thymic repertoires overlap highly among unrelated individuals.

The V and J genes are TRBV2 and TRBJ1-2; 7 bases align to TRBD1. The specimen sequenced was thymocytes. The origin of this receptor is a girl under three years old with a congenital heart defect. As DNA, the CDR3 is TGTGCCAGCAGTGAAGCGCTTCGACAGGGTTATTATGGCTACACCTTC. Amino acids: CASSEALRQGYYGYTF.